The entry below gives a single T cell receptor beta chain sequence along with its context. What it recognizes is unknown. This sample was included in a study of T cells in Graves' hyperthyroidism and ophthalmopathy. TCR beta CDR3 sequences were amplified from RNA transcripts. RT-PCR in the first round (using the HTBI primer set) targeted the TCR CDR3. One entry per CDR3 protein results from TCRdb running MiXCR on the multiplex PCR reads. The sample yields approximately 98,000 distinct CDR3 sequences, 35% to 45% seen once. Regarding the study as a whole: Clonotypes that were expanded in thyroid above 0.001 mostly appeared in blood too.

Stable Graves' hyperthyroidism denoted no ophthalmopathy progression over 18 months. Patients having uncontrolled infection, another autoimmune disease, pregnancy or lactation were not included. The sample consisted of peripheral blood or thyroid tissue (not recorded which). The sequence derives from a young woman with Graves' hyperthyroidism.

CDR3 residues: CASSLEPTGNTIYF. In DNA, the CDR3 is TGTGCCAGCAGCTTAGAACCGACAGGGAACACCATATATTTT. The V call is TRBV7-2, the J call TRBJ1-3; TRBD1 aligns across 7 bases. The germline V gene encodes CDR1 SGHTA and CDR2 FQGNSA. The CDR3 extends over 14 amino acids. The J segment lost 7 bases and the V segment lost 1 base, leaving 4 bases of the junction unmatched. The variable domain in full, completed from reference TRBV7-2 and TRBJ1-3, reads GAGVSQSPSNKVTEKGKDVELRCDPISGHTALYWYRQSLGQGLEFLIYFQGNSAPDKSGLPSDRFSAERTGGSVSTLTIQRTQQEDSAVYLCASSLEPTGNTIYFGEGSWLTVV.